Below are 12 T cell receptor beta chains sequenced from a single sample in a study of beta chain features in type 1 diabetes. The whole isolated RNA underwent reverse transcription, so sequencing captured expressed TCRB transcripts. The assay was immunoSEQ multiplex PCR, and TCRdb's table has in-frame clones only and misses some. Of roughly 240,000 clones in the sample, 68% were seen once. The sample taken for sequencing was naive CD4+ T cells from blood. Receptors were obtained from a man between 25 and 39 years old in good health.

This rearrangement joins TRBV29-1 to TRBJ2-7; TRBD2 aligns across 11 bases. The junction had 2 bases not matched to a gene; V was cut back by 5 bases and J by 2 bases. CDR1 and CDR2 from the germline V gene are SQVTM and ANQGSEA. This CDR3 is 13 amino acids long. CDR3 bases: TGCAGCGTTAGACTAGCGGGGACCTACGAGCAGTACTTC. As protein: CSVRLAGTYEQYF.

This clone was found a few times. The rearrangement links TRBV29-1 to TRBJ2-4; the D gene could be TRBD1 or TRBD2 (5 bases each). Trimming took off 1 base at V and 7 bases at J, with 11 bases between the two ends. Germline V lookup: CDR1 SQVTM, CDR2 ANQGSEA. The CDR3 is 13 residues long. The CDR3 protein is CSVEGRGTNIQYF. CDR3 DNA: TGCAGCGTTGAAGGACGAGGGACGAACATTCAGTACTTC.

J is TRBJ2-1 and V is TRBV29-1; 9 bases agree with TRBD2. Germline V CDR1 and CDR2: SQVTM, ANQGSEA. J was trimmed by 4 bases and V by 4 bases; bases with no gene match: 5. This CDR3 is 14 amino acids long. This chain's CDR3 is CSVAGAGGYNEQFF. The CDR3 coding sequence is TGCAGCGTTGCCGGAGCGGGAGGATACAATGAGCAGTTCTTC.

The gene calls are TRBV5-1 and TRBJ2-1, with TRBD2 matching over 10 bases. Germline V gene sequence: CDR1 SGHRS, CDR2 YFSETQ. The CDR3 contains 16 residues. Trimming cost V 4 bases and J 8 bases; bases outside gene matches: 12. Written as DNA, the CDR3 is TGCGCCAGCAGCAGATCCGCTAGCGGGAGTCTGGATGAGCAGTTCTTC. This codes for CASSRSASGSLDEQFF. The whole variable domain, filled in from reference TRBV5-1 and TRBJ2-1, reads KAGVTQTPRYLIKTRGQQVTLSCSPISGHRSVSWYQQTPGQGLQFLFEYFSETQRNKGNFPGRFSGRQFSNSRSEMNVSTLELGDSALYLCASSRSASGSLDEQFFGPGTRLTVL.

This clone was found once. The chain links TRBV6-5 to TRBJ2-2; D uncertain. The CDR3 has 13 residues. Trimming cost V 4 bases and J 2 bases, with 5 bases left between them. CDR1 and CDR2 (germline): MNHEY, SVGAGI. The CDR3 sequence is CASSSPNTGELFF. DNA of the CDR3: TGTGCCAGCAGTTCCCCAAACACCGGGGAGCTGTTTTTT.

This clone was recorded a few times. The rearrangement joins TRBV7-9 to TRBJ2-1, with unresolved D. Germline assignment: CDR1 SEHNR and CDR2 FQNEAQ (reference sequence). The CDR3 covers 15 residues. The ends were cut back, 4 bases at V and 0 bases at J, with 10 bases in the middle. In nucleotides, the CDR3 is TGTGCCAGCAGCTACAACAGCCGCTCCTACAATGAGCAGTTCTTC. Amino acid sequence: CASSYNSRSYNEQFF.

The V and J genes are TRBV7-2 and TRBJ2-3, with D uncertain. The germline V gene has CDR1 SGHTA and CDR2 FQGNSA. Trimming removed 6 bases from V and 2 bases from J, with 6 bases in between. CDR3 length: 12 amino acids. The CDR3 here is CASRGVTDTQYF. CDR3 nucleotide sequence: TGTGCCAGCAGAGGAGTCACAGATACGCAGTATTTT.

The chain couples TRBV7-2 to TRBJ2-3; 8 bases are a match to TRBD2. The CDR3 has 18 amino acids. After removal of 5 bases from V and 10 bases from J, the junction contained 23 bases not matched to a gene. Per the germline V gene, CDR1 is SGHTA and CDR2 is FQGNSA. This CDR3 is CASSRPAGYREGRGAQYF. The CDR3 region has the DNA TGTGCCAGCAGCCGCCCCGCCGGTTACCGGGAGGGCCGAGGCGCGCAGTATTTT.

Here the CDR3 DNA reads TGTGCCAGCAGCTTACAGGGACTTTACAATGAGCAGTTCTTC. Encoded protein: CASSLQGLYNEQFF. The genes are TRBV7-2 and TRBJ2-1; D perhaps matches TRBD2 (6 bases). The CDR3 length is 14 residues. CDR1 and CDR2 (germline): SGHTA, FQGNSA. V was cut by 2 bases and J by 4 bases, with 9 bases left in between. Full variable domain (rest looked up from reference TRBV7-2 and TRBJ2-1): GAGVSQSPSNKVTEKGKDVELRCDPISGHTALYWYRQSLGQGLEFLIYFQGNSAPDKSGLPSDRFSAERTGGSVSTLTIQRTQQEDSAVYLCASSLQGLYNEQFFGPGTRLTVL.

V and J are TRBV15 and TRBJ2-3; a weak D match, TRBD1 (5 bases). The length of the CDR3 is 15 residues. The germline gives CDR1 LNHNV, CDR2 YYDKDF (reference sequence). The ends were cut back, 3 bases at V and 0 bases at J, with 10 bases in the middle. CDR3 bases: TGTGCCACCAGCAGTGACAGTACTAGCACAGATACGCAGTATTTT. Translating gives CATSSDSTSTDTQYF.

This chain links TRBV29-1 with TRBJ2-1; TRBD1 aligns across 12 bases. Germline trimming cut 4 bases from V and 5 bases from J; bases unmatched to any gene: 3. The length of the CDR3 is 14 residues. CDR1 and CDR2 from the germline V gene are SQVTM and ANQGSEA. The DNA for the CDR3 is TGCAGCGTTGTGGGACAGGGGGCACACAATGAGCAGTTCTTC. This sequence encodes CSVVGQGAHNEQFF.

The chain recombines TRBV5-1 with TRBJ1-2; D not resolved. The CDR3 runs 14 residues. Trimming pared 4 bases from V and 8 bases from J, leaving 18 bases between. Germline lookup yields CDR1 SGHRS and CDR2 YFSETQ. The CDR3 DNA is TGCGCCAGCAGCCCCGAAGGTTTCCGAGAGGGCTACACCTTC. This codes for CASSPEGFREGYTF.